Following are 17 T cell receptor beta chains from one sample sequenced in a study of blood T cell repertoires in COVID-19. The data were produced by immunoSEQ multiplex PCR, yet TCRdb's version contains in-frame clones alone and is incomplete. The repertoire holds 60,000 to 85,000 clones, with roughly 74% as singletons. The sample taken for sequencing was peripheral blood. The receptors here all came from a human donor in a cohort sampled during active COVID-19.

This clone was seen only once. The chain joins TRBV3-1 (or the pseudogene TRBV3-2) to TRBJ2-1, with 12 bases lining up with TRBD2. Trimming removed 3 bases from V and 9 bases from J; junction bases left unmatched: 0. This CDR3 is built from 13 residues. The V gene's germline CDR1 is LGHDT and CDR2 YNNKEL (reference sequence). For the CDR3, the DNA is TGTGCCAGCAGCCAGGGACTAGCGGGTGAGCAGTTCTTC. As protein: CASSQGLAGEQFF.

The chain uses TRBV11-2 and TRBJ1-2; 7 bases match TRBD1. After removal of 3 bases from V and 4 bases from J, the junction contained 8 bases not matched to a gene. The CDR3 consists of 15 residues. CDR1 is SGHAT and CDR2 is FQNNGV in the germline V gene. The CDR3 here is CASSLAGGAPYGYTF. The DNA of the CDR3 is TGTGCCAGCAGCTTGGCAGGGGGTGCGCCCTATGGCTACACCTTC.

V is TRBV6-2 or TRBV6-3 and J is TRBJ1-5, with 9 bases identical to TRBD1. This CDR3 has 15 amino acids. In germline, CDR1 is MNHEY, CDR2 SVGEGT. J was trimmed by 4 bases and V by 4 bases; bases with no gene match: 5. CDR3 nucleotides: TGTGCCAGCAGTTCTACAGGGGGCCGGAATCAGCCCCAGCATTTT. Amino acids: CASSSTGGRNQPQHF.

The CDR3: CASSLPGRGIGEKLFF. The CDR3 DNA reads as TGTGCCAGTAGTCTCCCGGGCAGGGGTATTGGTGAAAAACTGTTTTTT. V and J are TRBV19 and TRBJ1-4; D might be TRBD1 (6 bases). The CDR3 is made up of 16 amino acids. V was cut by 5 bases and J by 7 bases, with 20 bases left in between. Per the germline V gene, CDR1 is LNHDA and CDR2 is SQIVND (reference sequence).

This rearrangement joins TRBV6-5 to TRBJ2-5, with 10 bases fitting TRBD1. J lost 4 bases, V lost 5 bases, and 7 bases had no gene match. From germline, CDR1 is MNHEY and CDR2 SVGAGI. The CDR3 runs to 15 residues. CDR3 sequence (DNA): TGTGCCAGCAGTCCAGACAGGGGGCAGGGAGAGACCCAGTACTTC. Amino acid sequence: CASSPDRGQGETQYF.

The chain joins TRBV27 to TRBJ2-4, with 10 bases that match TRBD1. The CDR3 has 17 amino acids. After removal of 5 bases from V and 2 bases from J, the junction contained 9 bases not matched to a gene. CDR1 and CDR2 (germline): MNHEY, SMNVEV (reference sequence). CDR3 in amino acids: CASSTAGQGMSKNIQYF. CDR3 DNA sequence: TGTGCCAGCAGTACAGCGGGACAGGGGATGTCCAAAAACATTCAGTACTTC.

The table lists this clone with a few counts. V is TRBV2 and J is TRBJ1-4; 8 bases align to TRBD1. This CDR3 is built from 16 residues. The V gene's germline CDR1 is SNHLY and CDR2 FYNNEI. J gave up 7 bases and V 4 bases, and 11 bases lay outside the gene matches. The CDR3 region is CASSVGGRGRGEKLFF. Written as DNA, the CDR3 is TGTGCCAGCAGTGTGGGGGGCAGGGGGCGCGGTGAAAAACTGTTTTTT.

The rearrangement links TRBV6-5 to TRBJ1-1, with TRBD1 identical over 7 bases. CDR1 is MNHEY and CDR2 is SVGAGI in the germline V gene. The trim removed 6 bases at V and 6 bases at J, leaving 4 bases unmatched. The CDR3 totals 12 residues. CDR3 amino acids: CASRSTGPEAFF. CDR3 nucleotide sequence: TGTGCCAGCAGGTCGACAGGGCCTGAAGCTTTCTTT.

The V and J genes are TRBV29-1 and TRBJ2-7; 9 bases fit TRBD1. CDR1 SQVTM and CDR2 ANQGSEA come from the germline V gene. The CDR3 covers 14 residues. V shed 4 bases and J 3 bases; nucleotides not matched to a gene: 7. The CDR3 spells CSVVNPGQGYEQYF. The CDR3 DNA follows: TGCAGCGTTGTTAATCCGGGACAGGGCTACGAGCAGTACTTC.

In its sample, this clone was seen a few times. The chain is built from TRBV5-4 and TRBJ2-1; 11 bases agree with TRBD2. This CDR3 spans 15 amino acids. The ends lost 4 bases at V and 3 bases at J; junction bases unmatched: 3. Looked up from germline, CDR1 is SGHNT and CDR2 is YYREEE (reference sequence). Here the CDR3 DNA reads TGTGCCAGCAGCCGGACTAGCGGGTACTACAATGAGCAGTTCTTC. It yields the protein CASSRTSGYYNEQFF.

The genes are TRBV6-1 and TRBJ2-7; 7 bases align to TRBD1. With 0 bases clipped from V and 3 bases from J, the junction kept 2 bases outside the gene matches. CDR1 MNHNS and CDR2 SASEGT come from the germline V gene. CDR3 length: 14 amino acids. DNA for the CDR3: TGTGCCAGCAGTGAAGCGGGACAGAACTACGAGCAGTACTTC. Its protein is CASSEAGQNYEQYF.

The chain joins TRBV11-2 to TRBJ1-1; D is ambiguous. V dropped 2 bases and J dropped 1 base, with 14 bases sitting between them. The germline CDR1 and CDR2 sequences are SGHAT and FQNNGV. The CDR3 sequence is 16 residues long. The CDR3 sequence is CASSLRFGQKNTEAFF. The CDR3 region has the DNA TGTGCCAGCAGCTTAAGGTTTGGGCAGAAGAACACTGAAGCTTTCTTT.

This chain connects TRBV19 to TRBJ1-2, with TRBD1 identical over 7 bases. CDR1 is LNHDA and CDR2 is SQIVND in the germline V gene (reference sequence). The V and J ends lost 6 bases and 9 bases, in that order; junction bases with no gene match: 13. This CDR3 is 14 amino acids long. CDR3 residues: CASRDRTPLYRYTF. In DNA form, the CDR3 reads TGTGCCAGTAGGGACAGGACCCCGCTTTATCGCTACACCTTC.

The V gene is TRBV10-3, the J gene TRBJ2-1; perhaps TRBD1 as D (5 bases). V lost 6 bases, J lost 8 bases, and 11 bases lay in between. The CDR3 is made up of 12 amino acids. CDR1 is ENHRY, CDR2 SYGVKD, per germline. CDR3: CAISSGLDEQFF. The CDR3 DNA reads as TGTGCCATCAGCTCAGGGTTAGATGAGCAGTTCTTC.

This clone was seen only a few times. The chain's CDR3 is CASSLLPGQPDNEQFF. The DNA of the CDR3 is TGTGCCAGCAGTTTACTTCCGGGACAGCCAGACAATGAGCAGTTCTTC. The chain employs TRBV27 and TRBJ2-1; 7 bases agree with TRBD1. CDR3 size: 16 residues. With V trimmed by 2 bases and J by 5 bases, 9 bases remained unmatched. CDR1 MNHEY and CDR2 SMNVEV come from the germline V gene (reference sequence).

V is TRBV18 and J is TRBJ1-2; no reliable D call. V dropped 3 bases and J dropped 1 base, with 12 bases sitting between them. CDR3 length: 15 residues. The germline V gene has CDR1 KGHSH and CDR2 LQKENI. CDR3 in DNA: TGTGCCAGCTCACCGTCATCAGGTCTTAACTATGGCTACACCTTC. Translated, it gives CASSPSSGLNYGYTF.

The chain carries TRBV27 and TRBJ1-6, with D possibly being TRBD1 (6 bases). The CDR3 extends over 15 amino acids. Germline V gene data show CDR1 as MNHEY and CDR2 as SMNVEV (reference sequence). The germline V and J ends were trimmed by 0 bases and 9 bases, with 12 bases remaining between them. The CDR3 coding sequence is TGTGCCAGCAGTTTATCGGGGGGCGGGGGTTCACCCCTCCACTTT. Encoded protein: CASSLSGGGGSPLHF.